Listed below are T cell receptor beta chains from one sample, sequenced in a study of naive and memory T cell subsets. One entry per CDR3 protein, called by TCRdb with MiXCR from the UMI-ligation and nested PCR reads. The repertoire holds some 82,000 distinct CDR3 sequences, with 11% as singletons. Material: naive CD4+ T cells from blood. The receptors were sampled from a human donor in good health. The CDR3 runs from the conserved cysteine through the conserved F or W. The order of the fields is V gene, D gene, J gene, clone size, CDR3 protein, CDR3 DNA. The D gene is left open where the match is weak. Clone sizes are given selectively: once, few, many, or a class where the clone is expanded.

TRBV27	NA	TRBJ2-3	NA	CASSLRTLTDTQYF	TGTGCCAGCAGTTTACGTACCCTCACAGATACGCAGTATTTT
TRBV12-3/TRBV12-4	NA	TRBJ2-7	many	CASSLAGSPYEQYF	TGTGCCAGCAGTTTAGCGGGGAGTCCCTACGAGCAGTACTTC
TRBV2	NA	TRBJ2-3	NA	CASKLQGTLTDTQYF	TGTGCCAGCAAGCTACAGGGCACCCTCACAGATACGCAGTATTTT
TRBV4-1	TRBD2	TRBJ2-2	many	CASSQGSGRADTGELFF	TGCGCCAGCAGCCAGGGTAGCGGGAGGGCCGACACCGGGGAGCTGTTTTTT
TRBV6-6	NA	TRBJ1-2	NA	CASMTTNYGYTF	TGTGCCAGCATGACGACTAACTATGGCTACACCTTC
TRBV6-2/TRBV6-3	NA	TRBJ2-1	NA	CASTSINEQFF	TGTGCCAGCACCAGTATCAATGAGCAGTTCTTC
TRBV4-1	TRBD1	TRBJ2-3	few	CASSQEEVVVAGGVDTQYF	TGCGCCAGCAGCCAAGAGGAGGTAGTAGTGGCAGGGGGCGTAGATACGCAGTATTTT
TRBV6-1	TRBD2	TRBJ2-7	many	CASQTSGGYEQYF	TGTGCCAGCCAAACTAGCGGGGGCTACGAGCAGTACTTC
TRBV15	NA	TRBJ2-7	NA	CATSRDMAGEQYF	TGTGCCACCAGCAGAGATATGGCGGGCGAGCAGTACTTC
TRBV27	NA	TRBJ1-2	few	CASSLSDLQGANYGYTF	TGTGCCAGCAGTTTATCTGATCTCCAGGGAGCTAACTATGGCTACACCTTC
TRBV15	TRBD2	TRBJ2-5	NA	CATSSKRTSGGYQETQYF	TGTGCCACCAGCAGTAAACGGACTAGCGGGGGGTACCAAGAGACCCAGTACTTC
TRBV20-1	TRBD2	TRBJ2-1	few	CSAQRASGYNEQFF	TGCAGTGCTCAAAGGGCTAGCGGATACAATGAGCAGTTCTTC
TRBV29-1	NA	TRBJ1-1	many	CSVAGPRNGDTEAFF	TGCAGCGTTGCCGGTCCAAGAAATGGTGACACTGAAGCTTTCTTT
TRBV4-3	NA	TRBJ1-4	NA	CASSATGTSNEKLFF	TGCGCCAGCAGCGCAACCGGGACTTCTAATGAAAAACTGTTTTTT
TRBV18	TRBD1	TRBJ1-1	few	CASSGTGGHREAFF	TGTGCCAGCTCGGGGACAGGGGGGCATCGCGAAGCTTTCTTT
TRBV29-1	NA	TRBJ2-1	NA	CSVVWGASYNEQFF	TGCAGCGTTGTGTGGGGGGCGTCCTACAATGAGCAGTTCTTC
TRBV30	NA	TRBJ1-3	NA	CAWSLHSRFGNTIYF	TGTGCCTGGAGTTTGCACAGCCGTTTCGGAAACACCATATATTTT
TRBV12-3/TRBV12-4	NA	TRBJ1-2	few	CASSFYQANYGYTF	TGTGCCAGCAGTTTCTACCAAGCTAACTATGGCTACACCTTC
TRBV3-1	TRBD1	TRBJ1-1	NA	CASSPWATGVTEAFF	TGTGCCAGCAGCCCTTGGGCGACAGGGGTCACTGAAGCTTTCTTT
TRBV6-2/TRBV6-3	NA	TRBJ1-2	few	CASSRSGTYYGYTF	TGTGCCAGCAGCCGCTCAGGGACCTACTATGGCTACACCTTC
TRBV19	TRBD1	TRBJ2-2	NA	CASSGGRELFF	TGTGCCAGTTCAGGGGGCAGGGAGCTGTTTTTT
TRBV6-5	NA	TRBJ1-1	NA	CASSYLTEAFF	TGTGCCAGCAGTTACCTCACTGAAGCTTTCTTT
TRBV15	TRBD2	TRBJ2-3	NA	CATRRTSEYTDTQYF	TGTGCCACCAGGCGGACTAGCGAATACACAGATACGCAGTATTTT
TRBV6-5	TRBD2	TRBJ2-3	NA	CASSPTRLAPILNTQYF	TGTGCCAGCAGCCCGACCCGACTAGCGCCTATCCTCAATACGCAGTATTTT
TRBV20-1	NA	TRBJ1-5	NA	CSAEARGGRNQPQHF	TGCAGTGCTGAGGCGAGGGGAGGTCGCAATCAGCCCCAGCATTTT
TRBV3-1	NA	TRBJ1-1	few	CASSGGGHPGAFF	TGTGCCAGCAGCGGGGGGGGGCATCCGGGAGCTTTCTTT
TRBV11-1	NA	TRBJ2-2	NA	CASSLGGSNTGELFF	TGTGCCAGCAGCTTAGGAGGGTCGAACACCGGGGAGCTGTTTTTT
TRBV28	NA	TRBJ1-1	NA	CATRRDLGNTEAFF	TGTGCCACCAGACGAGACCTTGGGAACACTGAAGCTTTCTTT
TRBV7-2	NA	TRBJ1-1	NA	CASRSQFGLNTEAFF	TGTGCCAGCAGAAGCCAATTCGGGTTGAACACTGAAGCTTTCTTT
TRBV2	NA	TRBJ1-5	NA	CASSGNLGGSNQPQHF	TGTGCCAGCAGTGGGAATTTGGGGGGTAGCAATCAGCCCCAGCATTTT
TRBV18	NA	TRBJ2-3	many	CASSPPSTDTQYF	TGTGCCAGCTCACCACCGAGCACAGATACGCAGTATTTT
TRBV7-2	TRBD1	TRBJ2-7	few	CASSFRDRGTYEQYF	TGTGCCAGCAGCTTTCGGGACAGGGGGACCTACGAGCAGTACTTC
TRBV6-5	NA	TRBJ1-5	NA	CASSYGLGQPQHF	TGTGCCAGCAGTTACGGGCTGGGACAGCCCCAGCATTTT
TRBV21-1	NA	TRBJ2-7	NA	CASSKVLGWNSSYEQYF	TGTGCCAGCAGCAAAGTTCTGGGATGGAATAGCTCCTACGAGCAGTACTTC
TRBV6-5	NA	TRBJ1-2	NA	CASGNRQAANYGYTF	TGTGCCAGCGGAAACAGACAGGCCGCTAACTATGGCTACACCTTC
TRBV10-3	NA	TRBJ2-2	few	CAISASPGDGTGELFF	TGTGCCATCAGTGCGTCCCCAGGGGATGGCACCGGGGAGCTGTTTTTT
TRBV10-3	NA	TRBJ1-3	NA	CAISDPPSGTSGNTIYF	TGTGCCATCAGTGACCCTCCATCCGGGACCTCTGGAAACACCATATATTTT
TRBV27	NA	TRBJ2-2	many	CASSLAWTSRELFF	TGTGCCAGCAGTTTGGCTTGGACCAGCCGGGAGCTGTTTTTT
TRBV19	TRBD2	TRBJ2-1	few	CASAKGLAGDEQFF	TGTGCCAGTGCGAAAGGACTAGCAGGCGATGAGCAGTTCTTC